These T cell receptor beta chains were read from a single sample in a study of OX40 agonist ivuxolimab in advanced cancers. Here immunoSEQ multiplex PCR was the method, and the copy in TCRdb shows in-frame clones only, minus some. The sample has about 12,000 clones; around 84% are singletons. The sequences come from CD4+ or CD8+ T cells sorted from blood, collected in a trial of the OX40 agonist ivuxolimab. These receptors came from an adult with an advanced solid tumor such as melanoma, head and neck, liver or kidney cancer. The CDR3 runs from the conserved cysteine through the conserved F or W. A D gene is named only where the DNA matches it firmly. Clone size is not always given. Where it is, it says once, few, many or a class for expanded clones.

d_call	clone_size	j_call	v_call	cdr3_nt	cdr3_aa
-	-	TRBJ1-2	TRBV27	TGTGCCAGCACAGCAGGGGCGAACTATGGCTACACCTTC	CASTAGANYGYTF
TRBD1	-	TRBJ1-3	TRBV30	TGTGCCTGGGGGACAGGGGGGTCCGGAAACACCATATATTTT	CAWGTGGSGNTIYF
-	-	TRBJ2-5	TRBV29-1	TGCAGCGTTGAGCAAAGGGGCGGAGAGACCCAGTACTTC	CSVEQRGGETQYF
-	-	TRBJ2-7	TRBV4-3	TGCGCCAGCAGCCAGGACTCACAGTTCAACTACGAGCAGTACTTC	CASSQDSQFNYEQYF
-	-	TRBJ2-7	TRBV6-5	TGTGCCAGCAGTTACTCACTAGCCCCTTACGAGCAGTACTTC	CASSYSLAPYEQYF
-	-	TRBJ1-3	TRBV9	TGTGCCAGCAGCGCCGACTCTGGAAACACCATATATTTT	CASSADSGNTIYF
-	once	TRBJ2-1	TRBV13	TGTGCCAGCAGCACGGGACAAGCCGATGAGCAGTTCTTC	CASSTGQADEQFF
TRBD2	-	TRBJ2-2	TRBV19	TGTGCCAGTAGTATAGCAGAGCGGGGGGGCCTCACCGGGGAGCTGTTTTTT	CASSIAERGGLTGELFF
-	-	TRBJ1-1	TRBV11-2	TGTGCCAGCAGCTTTGGGGGCGGGAACACTGAAGCTTTCTTT	CASSFGGGNTEAFF
-	few	TRBJ2-7	TRBV4-2	TGTGCCAGCAGCCAAGAAGTGGTGGTTTACGAGCAGTACTTC	CASSQEVVVYEQYF
-	-	TRBJ2-5	TRBV14	TGTGCCAGCAGCCAGCAAGAGCTGGTGGGGCACCTCCAAGAGACCCAGTACTTC	CASSQQELVGHLQETQYF
-	-	TRBJ2-3	TRBV21-1	TGTGCCAGCAGCAAGTTACTCACAGGGGTAGATACGCAGTATTTT	CASSKLLTGVDTQYF
TRBD2	-	TRBJ2-1	TRBV7-3	TGTGCCAGCAGCACAAACCCTGGGACTAGCGGGGAAGATGAGCAGTTCTTC	CASSTNPGTSGEDEQFF
-	-	TRBJ1-3	TRBV7-8	TGTGCCAGCAGCTTCGATCGGGGTTACTCTGGAAACACCATATATTTT	CASSFDRGYSGNTIYF
TRBD2	-	TRBJ2-1	TRBV7-7	TGTGCCAGCAGCCAGACTAGCGGGGGGAAGGATGAGCAGTTCTTC	CASSQTSGGKDEQFF
-	-	TRBJ2-1	TRBV7-6	TGTGCCAGCAGCTTAGAACGGGACTACAATGAGCAGTTCTTC	CASSLERDYNEQFF
-	-	TRBJ2-7	TRBV6-1	TGTGCCAGCAGTATCTACCGGGACTCCTCCTACGAGCAGTACTTC	CASSIYRDSSYEQYF
TRBD1	-	TRBJ2-2	TRBV7-9	TGTGCCAGCAGCCTGTTATTTGACAGGGCAGGTGGTGCCGGGGAGCTGTTTTTT	CASSLLFDRAGGAGELFF
TRBD1	-	TRBJ1-4	TRBV5-1	TGCGCCAGCAGCTGGGGGGACAGGAGCGAAAAACTGTTTTTT	CASSWGDRSEKLFF
-	-	TRBJ2-1	TRBV7-3	TGTGCCAGCAGCTTAAACCGGTACAACAATGAGCAGTTCTTC	CASSLNRYNNEQFF
TRBD1	-	TRBJ2-2	TRBV6-5	TGTGCCAGCAGGATCGGACAGGGGTTCACCGGGGAGCTGTTTTTT	CASRIGQGFTGELFF
TRBD2	-	TRBJ2-1	TRBV27	TGTGCCAGCAGTCCCCGAGTAGCGGGGGATGAGCAGTTCTTC	CASSPRVAGDEQFF
-	once	TRBJ1-1	TRBV4-2	TGTGCCAGCAGCCAAGTGGACGGAGCCGGAACTGAAGCTTTCTTT	CASSQVDGAGTEAFF
TRBD1	-	TRBJ2-7	TRBV6-5	TGTGCCAGCAGTTACGGGACAGGGGGCTACGAGCAGTACTTC	CASSYGTGGYEQYF
-	-	TRBJ1-1	TRBV27	TGTGCCAGCAGTTTATCTGGGGGGAACTCGGCTTTCTTT	CASSLSGGNSAFF
-	-	TRBJ2-3	TRBV27	TGTGCCAGCAGTTTATTTTCCAGCCAGGCAGATACGCAGTATTTT	CASSLFSSQADTQYF
TRBD1	-	TRBJ2-5	TRBV25-1	TGTGCCAGCAGTGAAGTAGGGGGACAGGGGGATGAGACCCAGTACTTC	CASSEVGGQGDETQYF
TRBD1	-	TRBJ2-7	TRBV28	TGTGCCACCAAGACAGGGCTATACGAGCAGTACTTC	CATKTGLYEQYF
-	-	TRBJ2-7	TRBV18	TGTGCCAGCTCACCCCTGGACAAGGGAGCTGGCGAGCAGTACTTC	CASSPLDKGAGEQYF
TRBD2	-	TRBJ2-1	TRBV14	TGTGCCAGCAGCGCGACTAGCGTGACTGGGCAGTTCTTC	CASSATSVTGQFF
-	-	TRBJ1-1	TRBV19	TGTGCCAGTACCCTAACCCCCCGGAACACTGAAGCTTTCTTT	CASTLTPRNTEAFF
TRBD2	-	TRBJ2-7	TRBV28	TGTGCCAGCAGTTTCCCGACAGCGGGAGTGCACGAGCAGTACTTC	CASSFPTAGVHEQYF
-	-	TRBJ2-2	TRBV28	TGTGCCAGCCATATGGGTAGGGGCATCGGGGAGCTGTTTTTT	CASHMGRGIGELFF
TRBD1	-	TRBJ1-1	TRBV7-2	TGTGCCAGCAGCTTACAGGGGGGGAACACTGAAGCTTTCTTT	CASSLQGGNTEAFF
-	-	TRBJ1-1	TRBV4-3	TGCGCCAGCAGCCAAGGTCAGGGTTGGGGGACTGAAGCTTTCTTT	CASSQGQGWGTEAFF